Here is one T cell receptor beta chain with its context. The V gene's germline CDR1 is KGHDR and CDR2 SFDVKD. The V and J ends lost 3 bases and 4 bases respectively, with 8 bases between them. This CDR3 contains 13 residues. The data stem from a study of blood T cell repertoires in COVID-19. Authors' processing steps: Amplified reference gene primers provided the basis for estimating nucleated cell counts. The repertoire was sequenced with immunoSEQ multiplex PCR; TCRdb's copy has only in-frame clones and lacks some. V and J calls and clone size come straight from that table; D and trimming were deduced from the DNA. The table has some 150,000 clones, about nine tenths seen once; the top ten hold under 12%.

The V gene is TRBV24-1, the J gene TRBJ1-2; maybe TRBD1 (6 bases). The receptor was derived from a middle-aged man with active or convalescent COVID-19. The sample consisted of peripheral blood. CDR3 bases: TGTGCCACCAGTGATGGACAGTTCTATGGCTACACCTTC. It specifies CATSDGQFYGYTF.